Shown below are 5 T cell receptor beta chains from a single sample sequenced in a study of radiation and T cells in renal cell carcinoma. Repertoires were generated with immunoSEQ multiplex PCR, while TCRdb's copy carries only in-frame clones and drops some. The table records 150,000 or so clones, 88% of them present only once. Time point of the sample: blood 4 weeks post-SBRT, at nephrectomy. Treatment noted: 15 Gy SBRT to primary tumor, nephrectomy 4 weeks later. This material consisted of blood, taken from a patient whose treatment included radiotherapy and nephrectomy. The receptors shown here come from a woman between 50 and 59 years old with renal cell carcinoma.

This clone was observed once. V is TRBV7-9 and J is TRBJ1-2, with D uncertain. The CDR3 is 13 residues long. The V and J ends lost 3 bases and 6 bases respectively, with 11 bases between them. Per the germline V gene, CDR1 is SEHNR and CDR2 is FQNEAQ (reference sequence). CDR3 nucleotides: TGTGCCAGCAGCTTGGAGGGATTGGATGGCTACACCTTC. Translating gives CASSLEGLDGYTF.

This chain's CDR3 is CASSLLEGGNYGYTF. CDR3 bases: TGTGCCAGCAGCTTATTGGAGGGGGGTAACTATGGCTACACCTTC. The rearrangement links TRBV7-9 to TRBJ1-2, with D perhaps matching TRBD1 (6 bases). V dropped 2 bases and J dropped 1 base, with 11 bases sitting between them. The CDR3 sequence is 15 residues long. Germline values: CDR1 SEHNR, CDR2 FQNEAQ (reference sequence).

This rearrangement joins TRBV11-3 to TRBJ2-2; tentatively, D is TRBD1 (6 bases). Germline CDR1 is SGHNT and CDR2 is YENEEA. The CDR3 contains 15 residues. V dropped 5 bases and J dropped 3 bases, with 13 bases sitting between them. DNA of the CDR3: TGTGCCAGCAGCCGTCGGACAGACGACACCGGGGAGCTGTTTTTT. Amino acid sequence: CASSRRTDDTGELFF.

The chain uses TRBV14 and TRBJ2-4, with 11 bases fitting TRBD1. The J segment lost 5 bases and the V segment lost 2 bases, leaving 5 bases of the junction unmatched. This CDR3 has 16 amino acids. Per germline, CDR1 SGHDN and CDR2 FVKESK. CDR3 bases: TGTGCCAGCAGCCAACTGGGACAGGGGGATGAAAACATTCAGTACTTC. As protein: CASSQLGQGDENIQYF.

This clone is a singleton in its sample. The genes are TRBV29-1 and TRBJ2-2; 9 bases are a match to TRBD1. The length of the CDR3 is 13 residues. V shed 5 bases and J 6 bases; nucleotides not matched to a gene: 4. The germline V gene has CDR1 SQVTM and CDR2 ANQGSEA. For the CDR3, the DNA is TGCAGCGTTATACAGGGGGCGGCCGGGGAGCTGTTTTTT. It encodes CSVIQGAAGELFF.